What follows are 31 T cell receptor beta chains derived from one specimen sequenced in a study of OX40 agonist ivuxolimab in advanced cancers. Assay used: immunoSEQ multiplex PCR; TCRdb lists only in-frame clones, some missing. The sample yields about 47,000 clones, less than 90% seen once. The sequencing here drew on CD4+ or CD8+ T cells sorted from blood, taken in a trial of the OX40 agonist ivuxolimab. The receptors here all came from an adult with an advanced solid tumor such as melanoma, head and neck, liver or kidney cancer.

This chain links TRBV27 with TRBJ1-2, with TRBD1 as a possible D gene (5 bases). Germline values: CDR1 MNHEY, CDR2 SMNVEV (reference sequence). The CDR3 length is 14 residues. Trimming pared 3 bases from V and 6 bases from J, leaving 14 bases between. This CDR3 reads CASSFSGPGDGYTF. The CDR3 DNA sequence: TGTGCCAGCAGTTTCTCAGGGCCTGGGGATGGCTACACCTTC.

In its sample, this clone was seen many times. CDR3 amino acids: CASSLKPGQETQYF. As DNA, the CDR3 is TGTGCCAGCAGCCTAAAACCGGGGCAAGAGACCCAGTACTTC. The chain employs TRBV11-2 and TRBJ2-5; D possibly corresponds to TRBD2 (5 bases). Trimming cost V 5 bases and J 2 bases, with 12 bases left between them. Germline V gene data show CDR1 as SGHAT and CDR2 as FQNNGV. CDR3 size: 14 residues. Full variable domain (outside the CDR3, taken from reference TRBV11-2 and TRBJ2-5): EAGVAQSPRYKIIEKRQSVAFWCNPISGHATLYWYQQILGQGPKLLIQFQNNGVVDDSQLPKDRFSAERLKGVDSTLKIQPAKLEDSAVYLCASSLKPGQETQYFGPGTRLLVL.

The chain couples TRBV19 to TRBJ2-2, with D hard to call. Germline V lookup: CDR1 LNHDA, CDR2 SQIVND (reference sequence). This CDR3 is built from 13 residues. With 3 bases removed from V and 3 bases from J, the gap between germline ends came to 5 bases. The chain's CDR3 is CASSIMDTGELFF. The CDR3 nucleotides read TGTGCCAGTAGTATTATGGACACCGGGGAGCTGTTTTTT.

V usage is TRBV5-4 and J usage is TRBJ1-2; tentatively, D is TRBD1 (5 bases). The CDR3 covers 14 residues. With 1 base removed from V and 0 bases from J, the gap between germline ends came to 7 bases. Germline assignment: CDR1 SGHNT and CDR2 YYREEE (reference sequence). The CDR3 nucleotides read TGTGCCAGCAGCTTGACAGGCACTAACTATGGCTACACCTTC. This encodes CASSLTGTNYGYTF.

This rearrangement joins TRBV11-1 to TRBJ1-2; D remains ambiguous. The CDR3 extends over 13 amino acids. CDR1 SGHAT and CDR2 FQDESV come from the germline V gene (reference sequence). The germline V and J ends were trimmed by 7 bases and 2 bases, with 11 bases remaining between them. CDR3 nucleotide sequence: TGTGCCAGCACAAGTCTGGGGAACTATGGCTACACCTTC. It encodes CASTSLGNYGYTF.

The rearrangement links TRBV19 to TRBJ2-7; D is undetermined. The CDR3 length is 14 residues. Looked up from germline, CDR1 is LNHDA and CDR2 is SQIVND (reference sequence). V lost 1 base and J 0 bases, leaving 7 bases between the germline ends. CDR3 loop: CASSIASDSYEQYF. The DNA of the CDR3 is TGTGCCAGTAGTATAGCATCGGACTCCTACGAGCAGTACTTC.

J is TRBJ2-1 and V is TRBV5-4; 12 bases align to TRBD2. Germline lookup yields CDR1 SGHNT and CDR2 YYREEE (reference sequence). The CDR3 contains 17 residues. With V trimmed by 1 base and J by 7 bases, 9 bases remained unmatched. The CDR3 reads CASSLLGLGLAGNEQFF. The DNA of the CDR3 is TGTGCCAGCAGCTTGTTGGGTCTTGGACTAGCGGGGAATGAGCAGTTCTTC.

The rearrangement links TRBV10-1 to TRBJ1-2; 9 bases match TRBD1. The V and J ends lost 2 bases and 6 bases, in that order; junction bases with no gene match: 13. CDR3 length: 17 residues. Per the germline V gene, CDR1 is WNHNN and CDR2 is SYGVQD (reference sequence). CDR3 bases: TGCGCCAGCAGTGAGGAGATTGACGGACAGGGGATAGATGGCTACACCTTC. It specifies CASSEEIDGQGIDGYTF.

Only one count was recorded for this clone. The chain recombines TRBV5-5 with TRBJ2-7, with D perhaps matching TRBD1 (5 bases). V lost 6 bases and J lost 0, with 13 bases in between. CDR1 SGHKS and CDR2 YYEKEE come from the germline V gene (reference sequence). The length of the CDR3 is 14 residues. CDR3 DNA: TGTGCCAGCACCCTCTACAGGAGCTCCTACGAGCAGTACTTC. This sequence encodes CASTLYRSSYEQYF.

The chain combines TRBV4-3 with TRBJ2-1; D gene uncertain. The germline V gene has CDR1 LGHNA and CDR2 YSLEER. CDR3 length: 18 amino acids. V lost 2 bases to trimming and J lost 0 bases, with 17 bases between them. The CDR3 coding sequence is TGCGCCAGCAGCCAAAATCAGATCGAGAAAAGCTCCTACAATGAGCAGTTCTTC. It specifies CASSQNQIEKSSYNEQFF.

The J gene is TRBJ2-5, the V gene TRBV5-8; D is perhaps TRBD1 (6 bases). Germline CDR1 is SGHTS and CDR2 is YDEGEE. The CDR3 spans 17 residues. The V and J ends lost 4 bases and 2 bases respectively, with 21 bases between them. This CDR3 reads CASSPEFPQGIQETQYF. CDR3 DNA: TGTGCCAGCAGCCCAGAATTCCCACAGGGAATTCAAGAGACCCAGTACTTC. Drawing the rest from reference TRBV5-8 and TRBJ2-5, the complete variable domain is EAGVTQSPTHLIKTRGQQATLRCSPISGHTSVYWYQQALGLGLQFLLWYDEGEERNRGNFPPRFSGRQFPNYSSELNVNALELEDSALYLCASSPEFPQGIQETQYFGPGTRLLVL.

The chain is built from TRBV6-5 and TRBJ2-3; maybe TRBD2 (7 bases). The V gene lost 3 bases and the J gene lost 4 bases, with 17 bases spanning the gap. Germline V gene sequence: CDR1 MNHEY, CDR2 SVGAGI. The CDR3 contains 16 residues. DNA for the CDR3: TGTGCCAGCAGTTATAACGGGGGGCTAAAGGCAGATACGCAGTATTTT. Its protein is CASSYNGGLKADTQYF.

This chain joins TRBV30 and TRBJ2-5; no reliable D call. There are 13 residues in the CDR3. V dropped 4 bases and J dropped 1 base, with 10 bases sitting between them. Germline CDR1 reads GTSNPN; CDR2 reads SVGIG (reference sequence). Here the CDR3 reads CAWTDPPQETQYF. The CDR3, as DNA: TGTGCCTGGACAGATCCTCCCCAAGAGACCCAGTACTTC.

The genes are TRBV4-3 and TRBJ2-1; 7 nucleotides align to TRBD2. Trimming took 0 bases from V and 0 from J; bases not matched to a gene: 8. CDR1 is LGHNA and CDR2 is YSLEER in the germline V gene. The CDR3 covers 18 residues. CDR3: CASSQDRGVRDSYNEQFF. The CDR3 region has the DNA TGCGCCAGCAGCCAAGATCGGGGGGTACGAGACTCCTACAATGAGCAGTTCTTC.

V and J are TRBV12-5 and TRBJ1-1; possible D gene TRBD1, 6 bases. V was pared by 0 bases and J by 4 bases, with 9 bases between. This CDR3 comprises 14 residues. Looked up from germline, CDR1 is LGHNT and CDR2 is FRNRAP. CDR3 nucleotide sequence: TGTGCTAGTGGTTTGGTAGGGGGGTTCACTGAAGCTTTCTTT. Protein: CASGLVGGFTEAFF. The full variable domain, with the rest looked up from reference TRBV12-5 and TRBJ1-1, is DARVTQTPRHKVTEMGQEVTMRCQPILGHNTVFWYRQTMMQGLELLAYFRNRAPLDDSGMPKDRFSAEMPDATLATLKIQPSEPRDSAVYFCASGLVGGFTEAFFGQGTRLTVV.

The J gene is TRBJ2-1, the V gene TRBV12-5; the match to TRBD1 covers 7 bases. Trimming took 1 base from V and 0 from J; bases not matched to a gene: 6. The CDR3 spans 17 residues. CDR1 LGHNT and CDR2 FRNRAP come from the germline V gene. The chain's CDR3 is CASGLADRVDSYNEQFF. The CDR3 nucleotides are TGTGCTAGTGGTTTGGCTGACAGGGTAGACTCCTACAATGAGCAGTTCTTC.

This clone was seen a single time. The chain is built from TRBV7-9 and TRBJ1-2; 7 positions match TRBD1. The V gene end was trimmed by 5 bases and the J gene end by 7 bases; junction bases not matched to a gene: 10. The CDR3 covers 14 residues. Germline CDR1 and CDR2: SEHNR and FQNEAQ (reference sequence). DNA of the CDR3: TGTGCCAGCAGCACGCTAGACAGGGTCGGTGGCTACACCTTC. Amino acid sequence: CASSTLDRVGGYTF.

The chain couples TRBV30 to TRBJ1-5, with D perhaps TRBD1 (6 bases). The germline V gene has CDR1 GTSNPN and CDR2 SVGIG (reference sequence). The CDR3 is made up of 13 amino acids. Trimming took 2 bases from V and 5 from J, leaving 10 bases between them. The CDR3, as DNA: TGTGCCTGGAGTTTACAGGGCGATCAGCCCCAGCATTTT. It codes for CAWSLQGDQPQHF. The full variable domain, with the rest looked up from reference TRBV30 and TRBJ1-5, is SQTIHQWPATLVQPVGSPLSLECTVEGTSNPNLYWYRQAAGRGLQLLFYSVGIGQISSEVPQNLSASRPQDRQFILSSKKLLLSDSGFYLCAWSLQGDQPQHFGDGTRLSIL.

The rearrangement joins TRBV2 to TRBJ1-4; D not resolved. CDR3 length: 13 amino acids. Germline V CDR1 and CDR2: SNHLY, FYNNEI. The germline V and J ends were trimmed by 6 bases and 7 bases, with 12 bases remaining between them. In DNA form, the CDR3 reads TGTGCCAGCAGCCCGTACGAGGGTGAAAAACTGTTTTTT. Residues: CASSPYEGEKLFF.

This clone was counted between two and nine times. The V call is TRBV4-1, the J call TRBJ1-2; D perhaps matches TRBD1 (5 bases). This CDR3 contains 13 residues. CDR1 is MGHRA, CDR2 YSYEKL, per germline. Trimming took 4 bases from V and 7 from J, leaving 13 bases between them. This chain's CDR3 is CASSLDLDSGYTF. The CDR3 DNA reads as TGCGCCAGCAGCCTAGACTTAGACAGTGGCTACACCTTC.

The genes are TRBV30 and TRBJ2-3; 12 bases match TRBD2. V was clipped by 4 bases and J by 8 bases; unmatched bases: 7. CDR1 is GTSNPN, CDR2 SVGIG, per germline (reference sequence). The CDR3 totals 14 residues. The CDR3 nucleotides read TGTGCCTGGAAAACTAGCGGGGGGTTGATTACGCAGTATTTT. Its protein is CAWKTSGGLITQYF.

In DNA, the CDR3 is TGTGCCAGCAGCTTGGGTACCACTAACTATGGCTACACCTTC. This gives the protein CASSLGTTNYGYTF. This chain joins TRBV5-6 and TRBJ1-2, with unresolved D. CDR1 is SGHDT, CDR2 YYEEEE, per germline. The CDR3 extends over 14 amino acids. V shed 0 bases and J shed 0 bases, with 6 bases lying between them.

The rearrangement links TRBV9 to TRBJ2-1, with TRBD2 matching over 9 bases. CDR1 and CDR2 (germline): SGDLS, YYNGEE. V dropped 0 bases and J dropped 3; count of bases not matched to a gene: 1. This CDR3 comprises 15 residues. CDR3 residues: CASSVGSGGYNEQFF. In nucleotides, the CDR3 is TGTGCCAGCAGCGTAGGTAGCGGGGGCTACAATGAGCAGTTCTTC. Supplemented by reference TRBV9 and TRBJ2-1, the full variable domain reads DSGVTQTPKHLITATGQRVTLRCSPRSGDLSVYWYQQSLDQGLQFLIQYYNGEERAKGNILERFSAQQFPDLHSELNLSSLELGDSALYFCASSVGSGGYNEQFFGPGTRLTVL.

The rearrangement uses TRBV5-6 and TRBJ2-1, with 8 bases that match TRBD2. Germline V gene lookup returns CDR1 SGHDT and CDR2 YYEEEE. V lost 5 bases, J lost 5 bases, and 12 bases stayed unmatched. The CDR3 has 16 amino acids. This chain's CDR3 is CASSFGSGDLHNEQFF. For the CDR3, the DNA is TGTGCCAGCAGTTTCGGTAGCGGGGACCTCCACAATGAGCAGTTCTTC.

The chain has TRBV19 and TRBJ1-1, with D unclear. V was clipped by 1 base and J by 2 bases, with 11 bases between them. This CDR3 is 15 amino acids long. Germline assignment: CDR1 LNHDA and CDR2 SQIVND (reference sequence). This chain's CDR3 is CASSIASGRNTEAFF. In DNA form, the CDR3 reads TGTGCCAGTAGTATAGCGTCGGGCAGAAACACTGAAGCTTTCTTT. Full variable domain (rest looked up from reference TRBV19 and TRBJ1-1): DGGITQSPKYLFRKEGQNVTLSCEQNLNHDAMYWYRQDPGQGLRLIYYSQIVNDFQKGDIAEGYSVSREKKESFPLTVTSAQKNPTAFYLCASSIASGRNTEAFFGQGTRLTVV.

CDR3: CASSPRGTGGPTYYGYTF. The CDR3 DNA reads TGTGCCAGCAGCCCCCGAGGGACAGGGGGTCCCACCTACTATGGCTACACCTTC. This chain joins TRBV13 and TRBJ1-2, with 11 positions matching TRBD1. The CDR3 spans 18 residues. V gave up 5 bases and J gave up 3 bases; unmatched junction bases: 14. CDR1 and CDR2 (germline): PRHDT, FYEKMQ (reference sequence).

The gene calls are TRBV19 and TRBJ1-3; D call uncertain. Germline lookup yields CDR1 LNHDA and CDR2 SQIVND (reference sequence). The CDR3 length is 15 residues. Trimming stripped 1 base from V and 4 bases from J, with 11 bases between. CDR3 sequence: CASSIGLGSGNTIYF. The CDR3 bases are TGTGCCAGTAGTATAGGTTTAGGATCCGGAAACACCATATATTTT.

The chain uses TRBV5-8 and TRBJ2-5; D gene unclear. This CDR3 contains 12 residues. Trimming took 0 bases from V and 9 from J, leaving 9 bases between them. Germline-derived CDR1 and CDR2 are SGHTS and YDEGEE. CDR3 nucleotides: TGTGCCAGCAGCTTGGTTAGAACGTCCCAGTACTTC. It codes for CASSLVRTSQYF.

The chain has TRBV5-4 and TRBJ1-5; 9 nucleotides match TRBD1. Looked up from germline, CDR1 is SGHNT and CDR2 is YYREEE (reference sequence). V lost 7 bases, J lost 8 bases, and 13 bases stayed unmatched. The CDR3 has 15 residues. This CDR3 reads CASRYATGGNEPQHF. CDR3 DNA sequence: TGTGCCAGCCGCTATGCGACAGGGGGAAATGAGCCCCAGCATTTT.

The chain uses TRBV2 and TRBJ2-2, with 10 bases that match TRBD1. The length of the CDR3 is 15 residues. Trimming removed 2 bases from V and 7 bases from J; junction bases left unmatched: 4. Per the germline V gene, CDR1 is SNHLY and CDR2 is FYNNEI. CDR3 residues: CASSEWGQGSGELFF. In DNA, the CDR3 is TGTGCCAGCAGTGAATGGGGACAGGGGAGCGGGGAGCTGTTTTTT.

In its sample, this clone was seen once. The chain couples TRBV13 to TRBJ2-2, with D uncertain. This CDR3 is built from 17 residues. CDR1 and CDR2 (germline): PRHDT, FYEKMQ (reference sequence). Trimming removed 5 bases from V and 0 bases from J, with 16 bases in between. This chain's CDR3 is CASSPRLRNPNTGELFF. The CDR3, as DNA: TGTGCCAGCAGCCCCCGATTGCGGAACCCGAACACCGGGGAGCTGTTTTTT.